This T cell receptor beta chain was captured in a study of OX40 agonist ivuxolimab in advanced cancers. Clones were sequenced by immunoSEQ multiplex PCR, and TCRdb holds only the in-frame ones, with some missing. The data hold tens of thousands of clones, with about 91% observed a single time. The source of this sequence is an adult with an advanced solid tumor such as melanoma, head and neck, liver or kidney cancer. Sequencing was performed on CD4+ or CD8+ T cells sorted from blood, taken in a trial of the OX40 agonist ivuxolimab.

The CDR3 DNA reads TGCAGCGTTGGCGCAGGGGGTGGCGGGGAGCTGTTTTTT. It is translated as CSVGAGGGGELFF. V is TRBV29-1 and J is TRBJ2-2; 7 bases map to TRBD1. Trimming cost V 4 bases and J 7 bases; bases outside gene matches: 6. The CDR3 has 13 residues. Germline CDR1 reads SQVTM; CDR2 reads ANQGSEA.